Shown below are 15 T cell receptor beta chains from a single sample sequenced in a study of T cell repertoires in cytomegalovirus infection. TCRdb analysed the reads with MiXCR anew, one entry per CDR3 protein. The sample contains roughly 130,000 distinct CDR3 sequences, roughly 9% of which appear only once. Sequenced sample: PBMCs. The receptors derive from a human donor in good health (CMV status not recorded). Some clones in this sample may be carry-over from other donors' samples.

This clonotype was seen many times. The chain joins TRBV7-2 to TRBJ2-1, with D unresolved. The CDR3 covers 11 residues. Deletions cut 2 bases from V and 8 bases from J, with 4 bases between. From germline, CDR1 is SGHTA and CDR2 FQGNSA. CDR3 nucleotides: TGTGCCAGCAGCTTAACCCATGAGCAGTTCTTC. It encodes CASSLTHEQFF.

This clonotype was seen repeatedly, ten times or more. The V gene is TRBV5-6, the J gene TRBJ2-3; the D gene is possibly TRBD2 (7 bases). The V end lost 2 bases, the J end lost 5 bases, and 18 bases lay between the germline ends. CDR1 and CDR2 from the germline V gene are SGHDT and YYEEEE. This CDR3 comprises 16 residues. As DNA, the CDR3 is TGTGCCAGCAGCTTTGGTATCGGGGGGCCAGGAGATACGCAGTATTTT. Translated: CASSFGIGGPGDTQYF.

This clonotype has ten or more counts. The chain recombines TRBV7-8 with TRBJ1-1; a possible D gene is TRBD1 (5 bases). Trimming cost V 6 bases and J 1 base, with 12 bases left between them. Germline V gene data show CDR1 as SGHVS and CDR2 as FQNEAQ. The CDR3 runs to 14 residues. The CDR3 loop reads CASSRAGRNTEAFF. In nucleotides, the CDR3 is TGTGCCAGCAGTAGGGCAGGGAGGAACACTGAAGCTTTCTTT.

This clonotype was recorded at least ten times. The V and J genes are TRBV12-3 or TRBV12-4 and TRBJ2-1; 11 positions agree with TRBD1. The CDR3 is 13 residues long. Trimming took 5 bases from V and 10 from J; bases not matched to a gene: 4. In DNA form, the CDR3 reads TGTGCCAGCAGTCCGGGACAGGGGGGCGAGCAGTTCTTC. Protein: CASSPGQGGEQFF.

This clonotype occurred many times. The chain has TRBV7-2 and TRBJ1-1; D may be TRBD1 (6 bases). This CDR3 region has 16 residues. V was cut by 3 bases and J by 0 bases, with 14 bases left in between. Germline V lookup: CDR1 SGHTA, CDR2 FQGNSA. The CDR3 DNA is TGTGCCAGCAGCTTGCACCCAGGGGCGGTGAACACTGAAGCTTTCTTT. Translation gives CASSLHPGAVNTEAFF.

This clonotype has at least ten counts. The rearrangement joins TRBV7-6 to TRBJ2-3, with 12 bases lining up with TRBD2. CDR1 is SGHVS and CDR2 is FNYEAQ in the germline V gene. The CDR3 covers 14 residues. Germline trimming cut 5 bases from V and 7 bases from J; bases unmatched to any gene: 4. CDR3 nucleotide sequence: TGTGCCAGCAGCCCTCTAGCGGGGGGGTATACGCAGTATTTT. Translating it yields CASSPLAGGYTQYF.

This clonotype was counted ten times or more. The V and J genes are TRBV29-1 and TRBJ1-2; weak D call: TRBD1 (6 bases). Trimming took 4 bases from V and 6 from J, leaving 6 bases between them. The CDR3 sequence is 10 residues long. CDR1 SQVTM and CDR2 ANQGSEA come from the germline V gene. This CDR3 is CSVGTDGYTF. In DNA, the CDR3 is TGCAGCGTTGGGACAGATGGCTACACCTTC.

This clonotype was observed many times. The V call is TRBV20-1, the J call TRBJ2-1, with D possibly being TRBD1 (6 bases). Between the trimmed V and J ends, which lost 3 bases and 6 bases, there was a span of 15 bases. CDR3 length equals 14 residues. Germline V gene data show CDR1 as DFQATT and CDR2 as SNEGSKA (reference sequence). The CDR3 is CSASGQGIGNEQFF. CDR3 nucleotide sequence: TGCAGTGCTAGCGGCCAGGGGATTGGCAATGAGCAGTTCTTC.

Ten or more counts support this clonotype. The V gene is TRBV28, the J gene TRBJ1-1, with D possibly TRBD1 on 6 matching bases. The CDR3 extends over 14 amino acids. Trimming removed 4 bases from V and 5 bases from J, with 14 bases in between. Germline loops: CDR1 MDHEN, CDR2 SYDVKM. CDR3 residues: CASSWDTSGTEAFF. The DNA for the CDR3 is TGTGCCAGCAGTTGGGACACATCGGGGACTGAAGCTTTCTTT.

J is TRBJ1-1 and V is TRBV6-5, with D unclear. V lost 3 bases to trimming and J lost 2 bases, with 13 bases between them. The CDR3 length is 15 residues. Looked up from germline, CDR1 is MNHEY and CDR2 is SVGAGI. The CDR3 DNA follows: TGTGCCAGCAGTTATCAGGCGGCGTTAAACACTGAAGCTTTCTTT. Translating gives CASSYQAALNTEAFF.

The sample holds many counts of this clonotype. The chain couples TRBV6-1 to TRBJ2-2; D is ambiguous. The CDR3 length is 14 residues. Germline V gene sequence: CDR1 MNHNS, CDR2 SASEGT. Trimming stripped 6 bases from V and 4 bases from J, with 12 bases between. In nucleotides, the CDR3 is TGTGCCAGCAGCCCAGGACCGGGCACCGGGGAGCTGTTTTTT. Translated: CASSPGPGTGELFF.

This clonotype has at least ten counts. This chain links TRBV11-1 with TRBJ2-7; TRBD1 is a possible D gene (5 bases). V lost 6 bases and J lost 5, with 14 bases in between. Germline CDR1 SGHAT, CDR2 FQDESV (reference sequence). This CDR3 has 13 amino acids. DNA of the CDR3: TGTGCCAGCAGTTTTGACGAAGGGGACGAGCAGTACTTC. Its translation: CASSFDEGDEQYF.

This clonotype was counted many times. The chain carries TRBV12-5 and TRBJ1-5; weak D call: TRBD1 (5 bases). Between the trimmed V and J ends, which lost 4 bases and 5 bases, there was a span of 12 bases. From germline, CDR1 is LGHNT and CDR2 FRNRAP. The CDR3 length is 14 residues. CDR3 in amino acids: CASGSLRGYQPQHF. The CDR3 DNA follows: TGTGCTAGTGGTTCTCTGCGGGGGTATCAGCCCCAGCATTTT.

This clonotype was recorded at least ten times. The chain is built from TRBV6-6 and TRBJ1-2, with D perhaps TRBD1 (6 bases). Germline V gene sequence: CDR1 MNHNY, CDR2 SVGAGI (reference sequence). The CDR3 sequence is 14 residues long. V lost 7 bases to trimming and J lost 3 bases, with 15 bases between them. Written as DNA, the CDR3 is TGTGCCAGCATCCCTGCGGGGGGGCACTATGGCTACACCTTC. It specifies CASIPAGGHYGYTF.

This clonotype was detected only a few times. The V gene is TRBV2, the J gene TRBJ1-1; D perhaps matches TRBD1 (6 bases). CDR3 length equals 18 residues. From germline, CDR1 is SNHLY and CDR2 FYNNEI. The ends were cut back, 7 bases at V and 0 bases at J, with 24 bases in the middle. The CDR3 sequence is CASTEEAGAHFMNTEAFF. CDR3 DNA: TGTGCCAGCACCGAAGAGGCAGGGGCGCATTTTATGAACACTGAAGCTTTCTTT.